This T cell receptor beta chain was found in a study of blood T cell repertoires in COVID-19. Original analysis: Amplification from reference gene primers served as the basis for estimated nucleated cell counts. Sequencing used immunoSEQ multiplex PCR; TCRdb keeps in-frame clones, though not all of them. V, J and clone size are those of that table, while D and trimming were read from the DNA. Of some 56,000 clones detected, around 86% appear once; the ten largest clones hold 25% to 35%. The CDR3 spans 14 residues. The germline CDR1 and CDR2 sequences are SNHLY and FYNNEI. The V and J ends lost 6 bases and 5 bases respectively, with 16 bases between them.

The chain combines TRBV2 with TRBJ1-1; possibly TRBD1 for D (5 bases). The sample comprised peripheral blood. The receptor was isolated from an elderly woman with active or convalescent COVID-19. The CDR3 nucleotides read TGTGCCAGCAGCTACGACAGACTAGGAACTGAAGCTTTCTTT. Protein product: CASSYDRLGTEAFF.